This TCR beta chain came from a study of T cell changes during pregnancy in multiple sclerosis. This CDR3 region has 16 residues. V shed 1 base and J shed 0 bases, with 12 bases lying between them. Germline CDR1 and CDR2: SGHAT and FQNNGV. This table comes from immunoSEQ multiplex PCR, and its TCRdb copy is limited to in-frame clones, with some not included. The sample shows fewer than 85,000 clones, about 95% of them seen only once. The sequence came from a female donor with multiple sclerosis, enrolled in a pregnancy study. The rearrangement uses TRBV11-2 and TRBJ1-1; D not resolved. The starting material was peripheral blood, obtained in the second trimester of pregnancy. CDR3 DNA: TGTGCCAGCAGCTTAGTTAGGAGTACCATGAACACTGAAGCTTTCTTT. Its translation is CASSLVRSTMNTEAFF.